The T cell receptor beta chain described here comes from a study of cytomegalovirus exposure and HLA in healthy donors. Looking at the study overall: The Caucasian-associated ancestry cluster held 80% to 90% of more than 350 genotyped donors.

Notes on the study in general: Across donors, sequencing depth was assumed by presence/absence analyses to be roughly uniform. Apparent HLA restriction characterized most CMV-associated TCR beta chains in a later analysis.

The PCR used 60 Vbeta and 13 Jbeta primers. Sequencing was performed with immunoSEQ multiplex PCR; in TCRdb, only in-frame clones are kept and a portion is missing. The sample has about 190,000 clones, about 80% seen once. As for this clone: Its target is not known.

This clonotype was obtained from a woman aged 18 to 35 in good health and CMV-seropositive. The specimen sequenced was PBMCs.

The CDR3 here is CASSSGSAEAFF. In DNA, the CDR3 is TGTGCCAGCAGTTCGGGGTCGGCTGAAGCTTTCTTT. This chain uses TRBV27 with TRBJ1-1; no reliable D call. CDR1 MNHEY and CDR2 SMNVEV come from the germline V gene (reference sequence). Deletions cut 4 bases from V and 6 bases from J, with 9 bases between. The CDR3 extends over 12 amino acids.